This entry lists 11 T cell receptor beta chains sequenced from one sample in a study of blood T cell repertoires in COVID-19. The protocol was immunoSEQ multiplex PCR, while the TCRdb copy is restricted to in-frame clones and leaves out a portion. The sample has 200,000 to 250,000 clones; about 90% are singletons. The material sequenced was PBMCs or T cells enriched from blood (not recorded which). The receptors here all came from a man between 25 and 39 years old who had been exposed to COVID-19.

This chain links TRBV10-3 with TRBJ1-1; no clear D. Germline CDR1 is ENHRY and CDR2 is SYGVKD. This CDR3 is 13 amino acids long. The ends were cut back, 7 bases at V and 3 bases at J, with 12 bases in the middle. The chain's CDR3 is CAITVSRDTEAFF. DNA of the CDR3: TGTGCCATCACTGTATCCCGGGACACTGAAGCTTTCTTT.

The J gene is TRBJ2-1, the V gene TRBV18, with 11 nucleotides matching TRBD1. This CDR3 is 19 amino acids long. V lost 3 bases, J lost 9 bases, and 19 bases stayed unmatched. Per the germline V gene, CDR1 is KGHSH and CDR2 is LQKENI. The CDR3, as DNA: TGTGCCAGCTCACCGATGTTACTCAACCGGGACAGGGGGATGGTTGAGCAGTTCTTC. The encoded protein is CASSPMLLNRDRGMVEQFF. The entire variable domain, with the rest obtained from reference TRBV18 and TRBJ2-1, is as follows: NAGVMQNPRHLVRRRGQEARLRCSPMKGHSHVYWYRQLPEEGLKFMVYLQKENIIDESGMPKERFSAEFPKEGPSILRIQQVVRGDSAAYFCASSPMLLNRDRGMVEQFFGPGTRLTVL.

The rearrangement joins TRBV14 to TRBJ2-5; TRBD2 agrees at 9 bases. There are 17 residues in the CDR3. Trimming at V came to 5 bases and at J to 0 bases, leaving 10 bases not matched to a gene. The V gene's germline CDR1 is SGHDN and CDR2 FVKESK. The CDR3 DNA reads TGTGCCAGCAGCATCCGCGGGGGGGAAAGATACCAAGAGACCCAGTACTTC. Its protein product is CASSIRGGERYQETQYF. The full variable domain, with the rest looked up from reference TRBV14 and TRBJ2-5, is EAGVTQFPSHSVIEKGQTVTLRCDPISGHDNLYWYRRVMGKEIKFLLHFVKESKQDESGMPNNRFLAERTGGTYSTLKVQPAELEDSGVYFCASSIRGGERYQETQYFGPGTRLLVL.

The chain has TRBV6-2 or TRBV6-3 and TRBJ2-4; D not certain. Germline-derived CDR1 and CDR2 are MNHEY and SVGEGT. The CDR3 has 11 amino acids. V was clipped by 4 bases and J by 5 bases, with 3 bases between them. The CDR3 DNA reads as TGTGCCAGCAGTTCTGAAAACATTCAGTACTTC. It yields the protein CASSSENIQYF.

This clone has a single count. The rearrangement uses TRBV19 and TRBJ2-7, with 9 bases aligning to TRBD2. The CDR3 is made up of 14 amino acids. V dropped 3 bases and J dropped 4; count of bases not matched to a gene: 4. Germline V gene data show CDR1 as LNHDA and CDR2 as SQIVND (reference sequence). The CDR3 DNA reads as TGTGCCAGTAGTATTGGCGGGGGGGCATACGAGCAGTACTTC. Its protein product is CASSIGGGAYEQYF.

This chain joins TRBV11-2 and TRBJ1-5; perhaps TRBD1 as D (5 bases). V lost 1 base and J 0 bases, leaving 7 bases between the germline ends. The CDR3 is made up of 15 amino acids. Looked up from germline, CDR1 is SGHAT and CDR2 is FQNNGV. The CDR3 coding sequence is TGTGCCAGCAGCTTAGGGGGCTTTAGCAATCAGCCCCAGCATTTT. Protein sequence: CASSLGGFSNQPQHF.

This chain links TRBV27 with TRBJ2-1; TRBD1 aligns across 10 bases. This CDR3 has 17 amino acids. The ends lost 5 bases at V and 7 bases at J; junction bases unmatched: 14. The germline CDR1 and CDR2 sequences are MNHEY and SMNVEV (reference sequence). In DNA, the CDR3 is TGTGCCAGCAGTCCGGGACAGGGGTCCATTGGGAGGAATGAGCAGTTCTTC. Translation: CASSPGQGSIGRNEQFF.

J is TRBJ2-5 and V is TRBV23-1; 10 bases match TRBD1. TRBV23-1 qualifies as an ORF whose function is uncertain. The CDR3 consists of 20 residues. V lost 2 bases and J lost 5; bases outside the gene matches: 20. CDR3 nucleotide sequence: TGCGCCAGCAGTCAAATCCGAAGGCCCCGGGACAGGGGACCCGCCGAGACCCAGTACTTC. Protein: CASSQIRRPRDRGPAETQYF.

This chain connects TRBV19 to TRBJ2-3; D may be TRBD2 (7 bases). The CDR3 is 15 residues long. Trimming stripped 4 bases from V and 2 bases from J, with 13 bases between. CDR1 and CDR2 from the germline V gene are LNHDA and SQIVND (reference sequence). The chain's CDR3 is CASSTLGGATDTQYF. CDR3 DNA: TGTGCCAGTAGTACTTTAGGGGGGGCCACAGATACGCAGTATTTT.

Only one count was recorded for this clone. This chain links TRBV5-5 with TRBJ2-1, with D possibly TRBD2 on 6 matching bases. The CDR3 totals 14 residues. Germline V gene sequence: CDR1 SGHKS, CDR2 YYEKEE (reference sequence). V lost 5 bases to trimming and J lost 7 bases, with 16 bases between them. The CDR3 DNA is TGTGCCAGCAGTTGGGTCTTGGGGGGAAATGAGCAGTTCTTC. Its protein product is CASSWVLGGNEQFF.

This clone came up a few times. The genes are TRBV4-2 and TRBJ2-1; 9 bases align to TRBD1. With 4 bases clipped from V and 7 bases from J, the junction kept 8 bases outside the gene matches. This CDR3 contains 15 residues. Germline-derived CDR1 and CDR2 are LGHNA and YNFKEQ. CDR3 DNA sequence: TGTGCCAGCAGCCTTGGACAGGGGTATGGGAATGAGCAGTTCTTC. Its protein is CASSLGQGYGNEQFF.